Listed here is a single T cell receptor beta chain. Its antigen is not known. The source of the sample is a study of T cells in localized non-small cell lung cancer. Points from the study as a whole: Adjacent lung was found to contain a median about 60 of the top 100 tumor clones. Sequencing involved a lone tumor region, leaving heterogeneity possible.

Generated by immunoSEQ multiplex PCR, the TCRdb table keeps only in-frame clones and is missing some. The data show about 59,000 clones, with about 89% seen just once and around 20% held by the top ten. The CDR3 has 15 amino acids. V lost 1 base and J lost 7, with 13 bases in between. Germline-derived CDR1 and CDR2 are KGHSH and LQKENI. The rearrangement links TRBV18 to TRBJ1-4; a weak D match, TRBD1 (6 bases). The material sequenced was peripheral blood, taken before any cancer treatment. This clonotype was obtained from a man between 40 and 75 years old with stage I lung adenocarcinoma. DNA for the CDR3: TGTGCCAGCTCACCACGAACAGGAGGGGGTGAAAAACTGTTTTTT. Its protein is CASSPRTGGGEKLFF.